One sample yielded the 5 T cell receptor beta chains listed below, sequenced in a study of blood T cell repertoires in COVID-19. Clones were sequenced by immunoSEQ multiplex PCR, and TCRdb holds only the in-frame ones, with some missing. The table has some 170,000 clones, around 76% seen once; the top ten hold about 8.4%. The source material was peripheral blood. All receptors come from a woman in her seventies with acute or convalescent COVID-19.

This chain connects TRBV5-5 to TRBJ2-3, with a tentative D call TRBD2 (6 bases). This CDR3 region has 15 residues. From germline, CDR1 is SGHKS and CDR2 YYEKEE (reference sequence). The V end lost 4 bases, the J end lost 5 bases, and 17 bases lay between the germline ends. CDR3 sequence reads: CASSPLPGEVDTQYF. The CDR3 DNA follows: TGTGCCAGCAGCCCTCTCCCGGGGGAGGTAGATACGCAGTATTTT.

The J gene is TRBJ1-2, the V gene TRBV5-7; tentative D call: TRBD1 (5 bases). TRBV5-7 is flagged as an ORF with uncertain function. The CDR3 contains 15 residues. Deletions cut 1 base from V and 5 bases from J, with 15 bases between. CDR3 residues: CASSLTLGGPYGYTF. The CDR3 bases are TGTGCCAGCAGCTTGACTCTCGGGGGACCATATGGCTACACCTTC.

There are many counts of this clone. The gene calls are TRBV4-1 and TRBJ2-7; D may be TRBD1 (6 bases). Germline CDR1 MGHRA, CDR2 YSYEKL. There are 17 residues in the CDR3. Deletions cut 1 base from V and 4 bases from J, with 20 bases between. The DNA of the CDR3 is TGCGCCAGCAGCCAAGTCGAAACCGGGACATTGCTTTACGAGCAGTACTTC. Protein sequence: CASSQVETGTLLYEQYF.

V gene TRBV28 combines with J gene TRBJ2-1; D possibly corresponds to TRBD2 (5 bases). V lost 3 bases to trimming and J lost 7 bases, with 16 bases between them. The CDR3 consists of 15 residues. The V gene's germline CDR1 is MDHEN and CDR2 SYDVKM. The CDR3 sequence: CASSLPAITRNEQFF. The CDR3 DNA reads TGTGCCAGCAGTTTGCCAGCGATCACTAGAAATGAGCAGTTCTTC.

The chain combines TRBV4-1 with TRBJ1-5; D unresolved. V was trimmed by 1 base and J by 3 bases, leaving 13 bases between them. The length of the CDR3 is 16 residues. The V gene's germline CDR1 is MGHRA and CDR2 YSYEKL. Here the CDR3 reads CASSQGTAFYNQPQHF. The CDR3 coding sequence is TGCGCCAGCAGCCAAGGCACAGCATTTTACAATCAGCCCCAGCATTTT.